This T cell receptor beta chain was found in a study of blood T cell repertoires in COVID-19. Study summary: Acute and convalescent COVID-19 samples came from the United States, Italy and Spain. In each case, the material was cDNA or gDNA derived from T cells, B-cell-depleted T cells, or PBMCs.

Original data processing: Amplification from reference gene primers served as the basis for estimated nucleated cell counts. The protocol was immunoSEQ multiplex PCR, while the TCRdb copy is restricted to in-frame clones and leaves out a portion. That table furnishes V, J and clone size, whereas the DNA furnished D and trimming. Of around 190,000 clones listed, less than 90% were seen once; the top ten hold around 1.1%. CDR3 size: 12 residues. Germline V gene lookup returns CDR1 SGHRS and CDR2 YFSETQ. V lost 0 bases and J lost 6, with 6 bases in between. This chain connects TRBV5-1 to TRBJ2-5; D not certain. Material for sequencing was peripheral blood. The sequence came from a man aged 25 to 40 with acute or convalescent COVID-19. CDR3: CASSLGAKTQYF. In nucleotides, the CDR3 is TGCGCCAGCAGCTTGGGAGCGAAGACCCAGTACTTC.